The T cell receptor (beta chain) described here comes from a study of metastatic and nonmetastatic thyroid tumors (dated by TCRdb to the early 2020s). A note on the overall study: The researchers compared repertoires between peripheral blood samples and tumor or nodule tissue samples from patients with malignant or benign thyroid disease. What the authors observed across the whole study: In both blood and tumor samples, malignant tumors were reported to have significantly higher TCR beta diversity than benign nodules.

Measured from the cysteine to the phenylalanine, the CDR3 is 16 residues long. The retained sequence is limited to the CDR3, 48 bases, with the frame set at the first base. Looking up the germline V gene yields CDR1 WSHSY and CDR2 SAAADI. V ends up 1 base short and J 9 bases short, with an unmatched junction base count of 11. No patient had received any treatment before thyroid surgery. Using T-cell receptor beta sequencing, the researchers looked back retrospectively at clinical samples from patients, gathered between about 2012 and 2019. In the case of this clone: Its recognized antigen is unknown. Per-base qualities were not stored, and no clone one base away is much larger.

Preparation of the library involved PCR. The run used an Illumina HiSeq 4000. High-throughput sequencing was used to profile the TCR beta-chain CDR3 region of every patient. Under the source paper's analysis protocol: CDR3 differences across clinicopathological groups were used to build a classifier for discriminating distant-metastatic papillary thyroid cancer patients. To measure repertoire diversity the researchers used the Shannon index, while the Morisita-Horn index served to gauge how similar the tumor and blood repertoires were. TCRdb took the public reads, trimmed them with fastp at Q25, ran MiXCR for clone calling and kept in-frame beta chains. The V and J calls reflect TCRdb's pipeline rather than the authors' work. The table for this sample lists some 20,000 clones; just over 35% of them were counted only once. The leading ten clones occupy 29% of the sample.

The V gene is TRBV10-2 and the J gene is TRBJ2-1; 8 bases in the middle match TRBD2. Sequenced input: tumor tissue. This TCR came from a female donor with papillary thyroid cancer or a benign thyroid nodule (not recorded which). Some clones in this sample may be carry-over from other donors' samples. The nucleotide sequence reads TGCGCCAGCAGTGAGTACCTTTTGCGGGGGGAGATTGAGCAGTTCTTC. It codes for CASSEYLLRGEIEQFF.